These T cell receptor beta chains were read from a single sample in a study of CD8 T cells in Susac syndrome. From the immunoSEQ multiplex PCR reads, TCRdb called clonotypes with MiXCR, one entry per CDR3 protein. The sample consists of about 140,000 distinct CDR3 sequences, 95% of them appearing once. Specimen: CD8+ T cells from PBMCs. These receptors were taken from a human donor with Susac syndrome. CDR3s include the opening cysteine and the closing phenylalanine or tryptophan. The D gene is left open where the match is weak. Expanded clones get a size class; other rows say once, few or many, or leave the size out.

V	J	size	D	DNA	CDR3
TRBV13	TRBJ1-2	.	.	TGTGCCAGCTGTCAGGGTAACTATGGCTACACCTTC	CASCQGNYGYTF
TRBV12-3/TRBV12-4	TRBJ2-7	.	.	TGTGCCAGCAGTTTATCGGTGGAAAATACCTACGAGCAGTACTTC	CASSLSVENTYEQYF
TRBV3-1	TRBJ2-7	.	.	TGTGCCAGCAGCCTCTACTACGAGCAGTACTTC	CASSLYYEQYF
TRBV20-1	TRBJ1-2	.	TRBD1	TGCAGTGGGACGGACAGGGGCTCTGGCTACACCTTC	CSGTDRGSGYTF
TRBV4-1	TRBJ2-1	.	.	TGCGCCAGCAGCCAGGAGGGGTCGACAGTATACCACAATGAGCAGTTCTTC	CASSQEGSTVYHNEQFF
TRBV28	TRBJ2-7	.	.	TGTGCCAGCAGAGCCTACGAGCAGTACTTC	CASRAYEQYF
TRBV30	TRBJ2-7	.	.	TGTGCCTGGAGTCTCGCCAGCCACCCCACGGGCGAGCAGTACTTC	CAWSLASHPTGEQYF
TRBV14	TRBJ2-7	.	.	TGTGCCAGCAGCCAGGCCCTCCTTCCCTACGAGCAGTACTTC	CASSQALLPYEQYF
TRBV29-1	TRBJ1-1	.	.	TGCAGCGTGGGATCTCGCGCGAGGTCGGGTGAAGCTTTCTTT	CSVGSRARSGEAFF
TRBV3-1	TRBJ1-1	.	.	TGTGCCAGCAGCCAAGCAACGGGCACTGAAGCTTTCTTT	CASSQATGTEAFF
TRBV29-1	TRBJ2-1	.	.	TGCAGCGTTGAAGTAGGTACTAGACCCTACAATGAGCAGTTCTTC	CSVEVGTRPYNEQFF
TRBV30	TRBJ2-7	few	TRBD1	TGTGCCACCTCTTCCGGGACAGGAGTGTACGAGCAGTACTTC	CATSSGTGVYEQYF
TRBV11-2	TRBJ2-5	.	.	TGTGCCAGCAGGCACCAAGAGACCCAGTACTTC	CASRHQETQYF
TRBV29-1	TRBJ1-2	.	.	TGCAGCGTTGAAGAACAGGAGACTTATGGCTACACCTTC	CSVEEQETYGYTF
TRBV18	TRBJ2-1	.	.	TGTGCCAGCTCACGTGGGGTCGGAGATGAGCAGTTCTTC	CASSRGVGDEQFF
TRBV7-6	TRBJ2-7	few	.	TGTGCCAGCAGCCCTGGGGGCGGGGGCTACGAGCAGTACTTC	CASSPGGGGYEQYF
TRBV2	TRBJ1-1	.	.	TGTGCCAGCATGCGGGGAACTGAAGCTTTCTTT	CASMRGTEAFF
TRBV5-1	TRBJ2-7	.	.	TGCGCCAGCACGGAAGGTTACTCCTACGAGCAGTACTTC	CASTEGYSYEQYF